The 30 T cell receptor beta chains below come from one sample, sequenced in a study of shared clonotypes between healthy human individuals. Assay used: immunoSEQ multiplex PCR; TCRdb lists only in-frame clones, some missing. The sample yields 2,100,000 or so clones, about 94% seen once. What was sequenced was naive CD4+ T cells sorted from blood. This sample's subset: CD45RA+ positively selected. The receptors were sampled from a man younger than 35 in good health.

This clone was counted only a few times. The CDR3 bases are TGTGCCAGCCAACAGGGGACCACAGATACGCAGTATTTT. As protein: CASQQGTTDTQYF. The rearrangement uses TRBV6-6 and TRBJ2-3; TRBD1 matches at 7 bases. The CDR3 covers 13 residues. The germline CDR1 and CDR2 sequences are MNHNY and SVGAGI (reference sequence). After removal of 8 bases from V and 2 bases from J, the junction contained 4 bases not matched to a gene.

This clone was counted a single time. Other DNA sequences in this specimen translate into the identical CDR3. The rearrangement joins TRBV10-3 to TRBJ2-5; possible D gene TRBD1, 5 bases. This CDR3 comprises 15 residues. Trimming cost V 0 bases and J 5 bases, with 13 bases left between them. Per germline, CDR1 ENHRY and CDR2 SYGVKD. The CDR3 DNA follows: TGTGCCATCAGTGAGTCGGCAGGGATTGGGGAGACCCAGTACTTC. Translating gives CAISESAGIGETQYF.

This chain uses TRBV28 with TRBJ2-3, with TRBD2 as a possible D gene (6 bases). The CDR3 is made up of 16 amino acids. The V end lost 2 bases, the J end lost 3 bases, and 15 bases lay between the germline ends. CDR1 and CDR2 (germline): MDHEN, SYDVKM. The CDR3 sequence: CASSLLGLAGTDTQYF. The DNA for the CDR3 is TGTGCCAGCAGTTTACTGGGATTGGCGGGGACAGATACGCAGTATTTT.

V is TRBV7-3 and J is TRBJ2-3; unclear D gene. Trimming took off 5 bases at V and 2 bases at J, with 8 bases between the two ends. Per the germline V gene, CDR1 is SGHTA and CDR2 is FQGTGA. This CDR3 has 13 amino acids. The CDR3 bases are TGTGCCAGCAGCGCCAGAAACACAGATACGCAGTATTTT. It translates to CASSARNTDTQYF. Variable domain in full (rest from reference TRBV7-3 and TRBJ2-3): GAGVSQTPSNKVTEKGKYVELRCDPISGHTALYWYRQSLGQGPEFLIYFQGTGAADDSGLPNDRFFAVRPEGSVSTLKIQRTERGDSAVYLCASSARNTDTQYFGPGTRLTVL.

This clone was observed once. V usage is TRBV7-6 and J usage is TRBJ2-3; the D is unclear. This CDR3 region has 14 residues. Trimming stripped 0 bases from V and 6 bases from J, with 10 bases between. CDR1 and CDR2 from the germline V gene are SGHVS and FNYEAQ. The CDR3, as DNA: TGTGCCAGCAGCTTAGCTCGAGGTATCGATACGCAGTATTTT. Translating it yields CASSLARGIDTQYF.

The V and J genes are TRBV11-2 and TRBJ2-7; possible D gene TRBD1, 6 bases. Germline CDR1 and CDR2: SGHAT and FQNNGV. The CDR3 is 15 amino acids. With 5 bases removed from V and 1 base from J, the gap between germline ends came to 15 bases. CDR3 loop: CASSRSPDRSYEQYF. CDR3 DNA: TGTGCCAGCAGCCGTAGCCCCGACAGGTCCTACGAGCAGTACTTC.

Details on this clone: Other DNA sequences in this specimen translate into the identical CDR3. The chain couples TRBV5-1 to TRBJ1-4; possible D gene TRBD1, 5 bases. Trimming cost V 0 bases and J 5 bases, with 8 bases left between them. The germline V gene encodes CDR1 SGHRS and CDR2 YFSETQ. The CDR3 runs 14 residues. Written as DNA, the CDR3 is TGCGCCAGCAGCTTGGTAGCAGGGAATGAAAAACTGTTTTTT. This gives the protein CASSLVAGNEKLFF.

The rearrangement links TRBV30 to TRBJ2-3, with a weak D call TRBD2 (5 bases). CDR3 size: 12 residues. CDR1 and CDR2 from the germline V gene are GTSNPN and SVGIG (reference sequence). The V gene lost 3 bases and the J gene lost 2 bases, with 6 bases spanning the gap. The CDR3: CAWSGDTDTQYF. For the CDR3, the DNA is TGTGCCTGGAGCGGGGACACAGATACGCAGTATTTT.

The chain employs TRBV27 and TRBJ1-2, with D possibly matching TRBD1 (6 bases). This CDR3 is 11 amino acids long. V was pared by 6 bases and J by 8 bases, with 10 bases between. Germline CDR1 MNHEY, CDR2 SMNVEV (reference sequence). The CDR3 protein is CASSTGYGYTF. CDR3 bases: TGTGCCAGCAGCACAGGGTACGGCTACACCTTC.

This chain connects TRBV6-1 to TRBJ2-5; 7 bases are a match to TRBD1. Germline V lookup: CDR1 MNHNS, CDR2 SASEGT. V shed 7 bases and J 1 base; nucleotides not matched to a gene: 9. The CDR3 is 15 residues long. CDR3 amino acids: CASTPYGDSQETQYF. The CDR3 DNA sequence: TGTGCCAGCACCCCGTATGGGGACAGCCAAGAGACCCAGTACTTC.

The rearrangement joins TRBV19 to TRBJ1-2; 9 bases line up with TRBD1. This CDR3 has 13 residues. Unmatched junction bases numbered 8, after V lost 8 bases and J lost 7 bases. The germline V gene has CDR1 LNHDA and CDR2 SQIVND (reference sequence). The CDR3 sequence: CASYRDREVGYTF. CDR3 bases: TGTGCCAGTTACCGGGACAGGGAGGTTGGCTACACCTTC. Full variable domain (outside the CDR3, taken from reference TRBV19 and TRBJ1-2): DGGITQSPKYLFRKEGQNVTLSCEQNLNHDAMYWYRQDPGQGLRLIYYSQIVNDFQKGDIAEGYSVSREKKESFPLTVTSAQKNPTAFYLCASYRDREVGYTFGSGTRLTVV.

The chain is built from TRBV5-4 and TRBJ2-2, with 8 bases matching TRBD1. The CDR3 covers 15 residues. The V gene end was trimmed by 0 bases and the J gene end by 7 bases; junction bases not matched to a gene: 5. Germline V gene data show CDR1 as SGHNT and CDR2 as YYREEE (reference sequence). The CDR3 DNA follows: TGTGCCAGCAGCTTGGGGTCAGGGGGCGTCGGGGAGCTGTTTTTT. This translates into CASSLGSGGVGELFF.

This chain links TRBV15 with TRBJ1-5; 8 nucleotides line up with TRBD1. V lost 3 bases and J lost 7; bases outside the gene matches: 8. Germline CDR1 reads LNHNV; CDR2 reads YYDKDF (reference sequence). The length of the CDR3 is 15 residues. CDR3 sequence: CATSRQTGGGQPQHF. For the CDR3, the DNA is TGTGCCACCAGCAGGCAAACAGGGGGTGGACAGCCCCAGCATTTT.

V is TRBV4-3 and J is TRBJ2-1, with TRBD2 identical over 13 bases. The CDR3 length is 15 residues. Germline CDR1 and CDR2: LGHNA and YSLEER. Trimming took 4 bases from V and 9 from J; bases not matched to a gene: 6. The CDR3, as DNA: TGCGCCAGCAGCCCAGGACTAGCGGGAGTCCCTGAGCAGTTCTTC. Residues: CASSPGLAGVPEQFF.

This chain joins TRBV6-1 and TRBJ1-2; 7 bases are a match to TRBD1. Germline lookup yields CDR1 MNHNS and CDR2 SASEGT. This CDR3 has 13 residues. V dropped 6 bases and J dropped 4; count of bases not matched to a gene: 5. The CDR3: CASRTGQTYGYTF. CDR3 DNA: TGTGCCAGCAGGACGGGACAGACCTATGGCTACACCTTC.

CDR3 coding DNA: TGTGCCAGCAGCGCAAGGGGCGGGCTGGGGAGCTACGAGCAGTACTTC. This translates into CASSARGGLGSYEQYF. The chain links TRBV7-2 to TRBJ2-7; D could derive from TRBD1 or TRBD2 (5 bases each). This CDR3 contains 16 residues. Germline CDR1 is SGHTA and CDR2 is FQGNSA. The V end was cut by 5 bases, the J end by 3 bases, with 20 bases between.

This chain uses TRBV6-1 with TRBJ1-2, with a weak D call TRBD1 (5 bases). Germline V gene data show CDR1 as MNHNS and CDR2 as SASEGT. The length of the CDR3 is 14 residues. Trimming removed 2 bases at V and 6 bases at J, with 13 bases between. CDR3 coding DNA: TGTGCCAGCAGTGAATCGGGCAGGGCTAATGGCTACACCTTC. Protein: CASSESGRANGYTF.

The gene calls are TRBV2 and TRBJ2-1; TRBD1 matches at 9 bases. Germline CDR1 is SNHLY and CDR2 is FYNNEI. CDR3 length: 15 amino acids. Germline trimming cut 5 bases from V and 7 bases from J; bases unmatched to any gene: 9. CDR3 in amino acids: CASSYTGTGLNEQFF. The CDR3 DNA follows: TGTGCCAGCAGTTATACCGGGACAGGGTTGAATGAGCAGTTCTTC.

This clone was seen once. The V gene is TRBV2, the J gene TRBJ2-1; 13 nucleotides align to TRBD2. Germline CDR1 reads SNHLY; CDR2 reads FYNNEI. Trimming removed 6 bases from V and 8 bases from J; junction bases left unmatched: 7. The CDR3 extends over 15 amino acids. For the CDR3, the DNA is TGTGCCAGCAGAGAGGGACTAGCGGGACCCCATGAGCAGTTCTTC. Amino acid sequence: CASREGLAGPHEQFF.

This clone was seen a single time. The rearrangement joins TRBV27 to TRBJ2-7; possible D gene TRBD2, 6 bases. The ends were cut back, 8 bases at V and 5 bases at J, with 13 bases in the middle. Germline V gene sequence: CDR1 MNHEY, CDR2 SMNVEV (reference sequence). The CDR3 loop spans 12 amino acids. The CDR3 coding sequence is TGTGCCAGCGATGAAGGAGGGAACGAGCAGTACTTC. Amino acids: CASDEGGNEQYF.

This CDR3 is CASQGLAGPAGELFF. CDR3 sequence (DNA): TGTGCCAGCCAGGGACTAGCGGGTCCCGCCGGGGAGCTGTTTTTT. The chain recombines TRBV19 with TRBJ2-2; 12 bases align to TRBD2. J gave up 6 bases and V 9 bases, and 8 bases lay outside the gene matches. The CDR3 contains 15 residues. Germline V lookup: CDR1 LNHDA, CDR2 SQIVND (reference sequence).

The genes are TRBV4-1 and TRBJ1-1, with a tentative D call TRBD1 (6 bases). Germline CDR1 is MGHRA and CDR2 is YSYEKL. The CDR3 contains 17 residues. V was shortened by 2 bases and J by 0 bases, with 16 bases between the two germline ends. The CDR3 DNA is TGCGCCAGCAGCCAAAGCCCGGACAGAACTTTGAACACTGAAGCTTTCTTT. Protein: CASSQSPDRTLNTEAFF.

The CDR3 bases are TGTGCCAGCAGCTTAGTGGAGGGAGACTATGGCTACACCTTC. Amino acids: CASSLVEGDYGYTF. The chain links TRBV7-2 to TRBJ1-2; no clear D. This CDR3 has 14 amino acids. V lost 1 base, J lost 3 bases, and 9 bases lay in between. Germline V gene data show CDR1 as SGHTA and CDR2 as FQGNSA. Full variable domain (remainder filled in from reference TRBV7-2 and TRBJ1-2): GAGVSQSPSNKVTEKGKDVELRCDPISGHTALYWYRQSLGQGLEFLIYFQGNSAPDKSGLPSDRFSAERTGGSVSTLTIQRTQQEDSAVYLCASSLVEGDYGYTFGSGTRLTVV.

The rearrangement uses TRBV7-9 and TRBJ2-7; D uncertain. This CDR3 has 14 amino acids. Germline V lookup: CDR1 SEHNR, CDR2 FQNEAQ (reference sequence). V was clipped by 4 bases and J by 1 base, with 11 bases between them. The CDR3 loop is CASSSETPSYEQYF. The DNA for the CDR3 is TGTGCCAGCAGCTCTGAAACACCTTCCTACGAGCAGTACTTC.

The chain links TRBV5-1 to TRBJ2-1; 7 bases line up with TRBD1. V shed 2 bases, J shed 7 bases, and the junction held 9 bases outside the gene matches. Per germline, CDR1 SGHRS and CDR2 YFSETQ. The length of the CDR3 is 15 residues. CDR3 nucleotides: TGCGCCAGCAGCTTATGGGTAGGGGGCGGGAATGAGCAGTTCTTC. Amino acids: CASSLWVGGGNEQFF. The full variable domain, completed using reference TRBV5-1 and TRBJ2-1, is KAGVTQTPRYLIKTRGQQVTLSCSPISGHRSVSWYQQTPGQGLQFLFEYFSETQRNKGNFPGRFSGRQFSNSRSEMNVSTLELGDSALYLCASSLWVGGGNEQFFGPGTRLTVL.

The CDR3 sequence is CAWMRQGGTEAFF. The CDR3 DNA is TGTGCCTGGATGAGGCAGGGAGGAACTGAAGCTTTCTTT. This rearrangement joins TRBV30 to TRBJ1-1; D may be TRBD1 (5 bases). Germline loops: CDR1 GTSNPN, CDR2 SVGIG (reference sequence). V was cut by 4 bases and J by 5 bases, with 14 bases left in between. The CDR3 runs 13 residues.

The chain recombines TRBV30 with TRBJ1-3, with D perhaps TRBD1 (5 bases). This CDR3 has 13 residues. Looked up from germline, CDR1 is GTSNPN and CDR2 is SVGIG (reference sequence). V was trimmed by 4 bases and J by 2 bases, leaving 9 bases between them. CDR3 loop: CAWMGGPGNTIYF. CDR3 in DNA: TGTGCCTGGATGGGGGGTCCTGGAAACACCATATATTTT.

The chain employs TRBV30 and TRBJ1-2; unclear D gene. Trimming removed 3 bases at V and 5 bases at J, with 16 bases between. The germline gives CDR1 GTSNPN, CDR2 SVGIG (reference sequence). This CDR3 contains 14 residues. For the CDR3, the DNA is TGTGCCTGGAGGACCAAGGGAGTCCCTTATGGCTACACCTTC. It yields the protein CAWRTKGVPYGYTF.

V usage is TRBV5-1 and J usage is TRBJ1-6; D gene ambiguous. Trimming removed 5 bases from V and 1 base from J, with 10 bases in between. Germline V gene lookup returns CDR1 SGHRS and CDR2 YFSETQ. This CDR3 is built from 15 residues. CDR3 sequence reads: CASSSRESYNSPLHF. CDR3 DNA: TGCGCCAGCAGTTCCAGAGAATCCTATAATTCACCCCTCCACTTT.

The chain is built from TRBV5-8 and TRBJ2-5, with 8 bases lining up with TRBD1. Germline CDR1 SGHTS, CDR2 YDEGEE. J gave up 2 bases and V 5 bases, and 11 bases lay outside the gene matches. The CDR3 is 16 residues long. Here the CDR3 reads CASRKTGTGFQETQYF. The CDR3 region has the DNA TGTGCCAGCAGAAAAACCGGGACAGGCTTTCAAGAGACCCAGTACTTC.